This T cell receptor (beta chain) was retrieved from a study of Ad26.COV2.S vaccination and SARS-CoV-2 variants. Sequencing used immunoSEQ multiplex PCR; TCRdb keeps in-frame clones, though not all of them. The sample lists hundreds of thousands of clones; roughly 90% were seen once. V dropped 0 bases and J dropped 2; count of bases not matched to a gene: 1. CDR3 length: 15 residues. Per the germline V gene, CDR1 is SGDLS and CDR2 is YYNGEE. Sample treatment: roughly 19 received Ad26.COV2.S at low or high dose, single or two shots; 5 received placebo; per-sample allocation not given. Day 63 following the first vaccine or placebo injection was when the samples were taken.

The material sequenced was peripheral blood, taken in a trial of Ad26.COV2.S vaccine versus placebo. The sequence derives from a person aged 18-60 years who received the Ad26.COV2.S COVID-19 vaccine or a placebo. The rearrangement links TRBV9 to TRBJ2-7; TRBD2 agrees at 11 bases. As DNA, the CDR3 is TGTGCCAGCAGCGTAGCTAGCGGGGGGACCTACGAGCAGTACTTC. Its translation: CASSVASGGTYEQYF.